This passage covers 3 T cell receptor beta chains from one sample sequenced in a study of T cell responses to AZD1222 COVID-19 vaccine (dated by TCRdb to the early 2020s). Library preparation employed the immunoSEQ multiplex PCR assay. Sourced from immuneACCESS, this table was stored by TCRdb with only in-frame sequences that have V and J called. A share of the clones is absent; for the studies checked, an unresolved V gene accounts for under half, and the remainder has no known explanation. The sample table holds about 100,000 clones, of which about 89% were seen once. The top ten clones comprise around 3.3% of the sample. This specimen's time point label, interpreted: about 28 days (+/-7) after the second vaccine dose. This sample's treatment or condition label indicates: meningococcal conjugate vaccine given as trial control. The material was peripheral blood, obtained 28 days after the second dose of the MenACWY control vaccine. Receptors were obtained from an adult who received the MenACWY meningococcal vaccine as a control.

This clone was seen only once. This rearrangement joins TRBV5-8 to TRBJ1-2; D remains ambiguous. Trimming removed 4 bases from V and 4 bases from J, with 11 bases in between. The V gene's germline CDR1 is SGHTS and CDR2 YDEGEE. The CDR3 loop spans 13 amino acids. The CDR3 loop is CASSELRIYGYTF. Written as DNA, the CDR3 is TGTGCCAGCAGCGAATTAAGGATCTATGGCTACACCTTC.

This rearrangement joins TRBV5-1 to TRBJ1-5; no firm D call. The CDR3 is 14 residues long. The V gene lost 4 bases and the J gene lost 5 bases, with 13 bases spanning the gap. CDR1 and CDR2 from the germline V gene are SGHRS and YFSETQ. CDR3 DNA sequence: TGCGCCAGCAGCCTGTCTGGGCCAGATCAGCCCCAGCATTTT. Amino acids: CASSLSGPDQPQHF.

The CDR3, as DNA: TGTGCCAGCAGTAGGACTAGCGGAACCTACAATGAGCAGTTCTTC. Its translation: CASSRTSGTYNEQFF. This sequence joins TRBV27 and TRBJ2-1, with 10 nucleotides matching TRBD2. Germline CDR1 reads MNHEY; CDR2 reads SMNVEV (reference sequence). Losses at the gene ends were 5 bases for V and 2 bases for J; bases not matched to a gene: 3. This CDR3 is 15 amino acids long.